This TCR beta chain was sequenced for a study of shared clonotypes between healthy human individuals. Regarding the study as a whole: Deeper or shallower sequencing was expected to change how clonotypes are shared among donors.

TCRdb's copy holds only in-frame clones and misses some; the assay was immunoSEQ multiplex PCR. This sample has approximately 500,000 clones, with 70% to 80% found just once. V trimming: 6 bases; J trimming: 2 bases; junction bases outside the gene matches: 2. The germline CDR1 and CDR2 sequences are MNHEY and SVGAGI. The CDR3 consists of 14 residues. Regarding this clone: Its cognate antigen is unknown.

For unsorted samples, genomic DNA was extracted from around 86 million PBMCs. V gene TRBV6-5 combines with J gene TRBJ2-7; the match to TRBD2 covers 12 bases. The sequenced sample consisted of PBMCs. The TCR was taken from a woman aged 40-49 years in good health. Some clones in this sample may be carry-over from other donors' samples. As DNA, the CDR3 is TGTGCCAGCAGGGCTAGCGGGAGGGCCTACGAGCAGTACTTC. Protein: CASRASGRAYEQYF.